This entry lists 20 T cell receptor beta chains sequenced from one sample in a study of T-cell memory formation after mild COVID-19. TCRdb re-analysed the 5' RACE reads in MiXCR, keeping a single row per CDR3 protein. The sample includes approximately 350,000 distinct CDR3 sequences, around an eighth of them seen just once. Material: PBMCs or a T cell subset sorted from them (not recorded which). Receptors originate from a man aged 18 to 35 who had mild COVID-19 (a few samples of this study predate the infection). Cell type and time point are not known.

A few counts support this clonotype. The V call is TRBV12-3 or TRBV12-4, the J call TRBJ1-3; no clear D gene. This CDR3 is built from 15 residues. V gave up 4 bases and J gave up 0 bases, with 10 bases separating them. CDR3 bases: TGTGCCAGCAGTTCATGGGCTGCCTCTGGAAACACCATATATTTT. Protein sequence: CASSSWAASGNTIYF.

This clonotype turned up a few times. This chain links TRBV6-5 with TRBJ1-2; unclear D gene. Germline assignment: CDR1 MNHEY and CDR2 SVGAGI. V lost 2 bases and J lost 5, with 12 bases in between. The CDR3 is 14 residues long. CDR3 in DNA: TGTGCCAGCAGTTACACTAACGGAGCTTATGGCTACACCTTC. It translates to CASSYTNGAYGYTF.

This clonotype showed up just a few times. The DNA for the CDR3 is TGTGCCGCTGCACACCGACCTAATGAAAAACTGTTTTTT. Protein: CAAAHRPNEKLFF. The chain recombines TRBV6-5 with TRBJ1-4; D remains ambiguous. CDR1 MNHEY and CDR2 SVGAGI come from the germline V gene. The CDR3 has 13 amino acids. V was trimmed by 11 bases and J by 3 bases, leaving 13 bases between them.

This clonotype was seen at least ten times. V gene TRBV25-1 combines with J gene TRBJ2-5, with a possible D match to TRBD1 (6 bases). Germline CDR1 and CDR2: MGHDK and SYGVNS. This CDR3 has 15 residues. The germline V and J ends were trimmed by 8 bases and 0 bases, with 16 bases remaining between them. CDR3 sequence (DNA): TGTGCCAGCGCCCGAGGACAGAGCTACCAAGAGACCCAGTACTTC. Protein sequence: CASARGQSYQETQYF.

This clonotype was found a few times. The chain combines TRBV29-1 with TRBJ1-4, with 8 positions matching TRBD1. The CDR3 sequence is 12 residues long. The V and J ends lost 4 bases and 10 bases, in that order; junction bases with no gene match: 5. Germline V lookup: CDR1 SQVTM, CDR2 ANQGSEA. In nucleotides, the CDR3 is TGCAGCGTTGGGTGGGGACAGGCAAAACTGTTTTTT. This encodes CSVGWGQAKLFF.

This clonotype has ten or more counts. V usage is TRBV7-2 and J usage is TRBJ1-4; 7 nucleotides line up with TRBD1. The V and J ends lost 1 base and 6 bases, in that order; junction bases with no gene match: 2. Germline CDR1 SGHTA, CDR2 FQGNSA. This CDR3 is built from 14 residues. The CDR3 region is CASSLDGTDEKLFF. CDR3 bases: TGTGCCAGCAGCTTAGACGGGACAGATGAAAAACTGTTTTTT.

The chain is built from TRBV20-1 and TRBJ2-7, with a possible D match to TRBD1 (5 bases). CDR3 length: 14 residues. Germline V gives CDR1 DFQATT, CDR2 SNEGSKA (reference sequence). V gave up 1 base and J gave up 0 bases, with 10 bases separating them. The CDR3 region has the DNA TGCAGTGCTAGAGGACAGCTTAACTCCTACGAGCAGTACTTC. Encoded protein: CSARGQLNSYEQYF.

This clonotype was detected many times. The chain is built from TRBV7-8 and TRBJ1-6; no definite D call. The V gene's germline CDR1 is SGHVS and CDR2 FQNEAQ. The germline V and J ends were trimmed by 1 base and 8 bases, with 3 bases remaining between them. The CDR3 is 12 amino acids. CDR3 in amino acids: CASSLVDSPLHF. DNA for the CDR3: TGTGCCAGCAGCTTAGTCGATTCACCCCTCCACTTT.

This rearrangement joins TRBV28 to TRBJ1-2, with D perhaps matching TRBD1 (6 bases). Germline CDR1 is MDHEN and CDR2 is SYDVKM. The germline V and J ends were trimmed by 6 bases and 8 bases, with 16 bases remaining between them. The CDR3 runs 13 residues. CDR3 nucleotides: TGTGCCAGCAGATTCACAGGGTGGGAGGGCTACACCTTC. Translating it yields CASRFTGWEGYTF.

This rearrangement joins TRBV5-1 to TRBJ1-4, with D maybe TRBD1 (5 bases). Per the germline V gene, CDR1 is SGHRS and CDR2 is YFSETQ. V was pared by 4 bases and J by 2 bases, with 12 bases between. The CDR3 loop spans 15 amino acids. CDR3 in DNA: TGCGCCAGCAGCGGCGGCCGGGGGACTAATGAAAAACTGTTTTTT. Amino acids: CASSGGRGTNEKLFF.

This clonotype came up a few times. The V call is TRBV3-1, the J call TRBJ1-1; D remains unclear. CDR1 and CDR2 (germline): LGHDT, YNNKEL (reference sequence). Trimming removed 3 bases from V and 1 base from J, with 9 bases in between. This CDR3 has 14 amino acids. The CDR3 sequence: CASSQDLQNTEAFF. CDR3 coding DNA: TGTGCCAGCAGCCAGGACCTTCAGAACACTGAAGCTTTCTTT. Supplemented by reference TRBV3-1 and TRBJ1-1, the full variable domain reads DTAVSQTPKYLVTQMGNDKSIKCEQNLGHDTMYWYKQDSKKFLKIMFSYNNKELIINETVPNRFSPKSPDKAHLNLHINSLELGDSAVYFCASSQDLQNTEAFFGQGTRLTVV.

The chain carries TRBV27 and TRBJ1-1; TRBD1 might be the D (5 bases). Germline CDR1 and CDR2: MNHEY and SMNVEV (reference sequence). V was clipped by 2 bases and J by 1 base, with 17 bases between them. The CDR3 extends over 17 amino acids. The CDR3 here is CASSLNSWGPTNTEAFF. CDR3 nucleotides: TGTGCCAGCAGTTTAAATAGTTGGGGCCCGACGAACACTGAAGCTTTCTTT.

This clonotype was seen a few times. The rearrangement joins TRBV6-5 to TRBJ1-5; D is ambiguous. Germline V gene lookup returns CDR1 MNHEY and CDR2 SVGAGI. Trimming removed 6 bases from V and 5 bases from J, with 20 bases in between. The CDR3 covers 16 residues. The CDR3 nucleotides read TGTGCCAGCAGCTATTCGCCTGCCCCCGGCCATCAGCCCCAGCATTTT. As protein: CASSYSPAPGHQPQHF.

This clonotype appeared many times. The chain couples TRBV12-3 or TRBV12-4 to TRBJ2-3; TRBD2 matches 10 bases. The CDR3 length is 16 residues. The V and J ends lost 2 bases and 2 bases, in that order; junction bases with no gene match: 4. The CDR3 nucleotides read TGTGCCAGCAGTTTAAGGCTAGCGGGGGTCACAGATACGCAGTATTTT. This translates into CASSLRLAGVTDTQYF.

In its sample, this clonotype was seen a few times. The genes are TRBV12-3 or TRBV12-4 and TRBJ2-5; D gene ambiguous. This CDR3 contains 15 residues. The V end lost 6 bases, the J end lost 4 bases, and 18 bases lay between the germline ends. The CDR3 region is CASSPPVGFRETQYF. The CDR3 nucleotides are TGTGCCAGCAGCCCCCCCGTGGGGTTCCGAGAGACCCAGTACTTC.

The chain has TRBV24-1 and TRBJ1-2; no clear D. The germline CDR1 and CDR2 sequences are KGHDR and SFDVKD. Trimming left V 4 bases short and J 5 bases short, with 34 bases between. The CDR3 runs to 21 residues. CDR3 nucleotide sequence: TGTGCCACCAGTGAACTCCCACCAGTGCCCCAAGCAGGAGATCTACCTTATGGCTACACCTTC. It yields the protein CATSELPPVPQAGDLPYGYTF.

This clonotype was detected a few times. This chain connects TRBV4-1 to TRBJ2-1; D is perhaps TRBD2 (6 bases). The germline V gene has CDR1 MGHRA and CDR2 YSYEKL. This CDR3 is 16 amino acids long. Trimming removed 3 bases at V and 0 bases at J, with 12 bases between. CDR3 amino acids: CASSHLGGSSYNEQFF. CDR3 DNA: TGCGCCAGCAGCCATCTCGGGGGAAGCTCCTACAATGAGCAGTTCTTC.

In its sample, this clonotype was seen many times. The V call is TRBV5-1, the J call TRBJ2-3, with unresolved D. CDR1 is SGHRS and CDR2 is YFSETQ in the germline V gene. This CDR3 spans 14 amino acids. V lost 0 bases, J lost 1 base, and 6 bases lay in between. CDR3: CASSLDLGTDTQYF. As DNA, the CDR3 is TGCGCCAGCAGCTTGGATCTAGGCACAGATACGCAGTATTTT.

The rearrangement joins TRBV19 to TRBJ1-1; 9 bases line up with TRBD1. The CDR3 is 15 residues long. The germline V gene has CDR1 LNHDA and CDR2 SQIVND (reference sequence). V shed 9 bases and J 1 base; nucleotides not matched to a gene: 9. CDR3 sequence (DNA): TGTGCCAGCAAGTCCCCGGACAGGGGGAACACTGAAGCTTTCTTT. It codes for CASKSPDRGNTEAFF.

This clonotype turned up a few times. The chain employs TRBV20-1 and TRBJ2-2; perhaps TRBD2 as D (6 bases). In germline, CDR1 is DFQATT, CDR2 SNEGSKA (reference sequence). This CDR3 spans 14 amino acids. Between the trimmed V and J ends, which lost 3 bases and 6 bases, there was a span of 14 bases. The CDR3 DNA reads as TGCAGTGCTAGGGTGCGCGGGACTTCCGGGGAGCTGTTTTTT. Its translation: CSARVRGTSGELFF.